The following is a T cell receptor beta chain sequence with its context. Antigen: not known. Study-wide findings and caveats: Tumor memory CD4+ T cell TCR gene usage was found to cluster with blood and lymph node memory CD4+ cells and with lymph node naive CD4+ cells.

Naive CD4+ T cells were purified with Tregs depleted by CD25. TCRdb re-analysed the 5' RACE reads in MiXCR, keeping a single row per CDR3 protein. Of around 30,000 distinct CDR3 sequences listed, under 30% are singletons. Germline CDR1 and CDR2: SGHTA and FQGNSA. The CDR3 extends over 12 amino acids. The ends were cut back, 5 bases at V and 0 bases at J, with 5 bases in the middle. The V call is TRBV7-2, the J call TRBJ2-7; no firm D call. The sequence was obtained from a female donor with breast cancer. Sample: naive CD4+ T cells sorted from a lymph node. The subset denotes: naive CD4+ T cells, CD4+CD45RA+CD25-. The CDR3 here is CASSPGSYEQYF. The DNA of the CDR3 is TGTGCCAGCAGCCCCGGCTCCTACGAGCAGTACTTC.